A selection of T cell receptor beta chains follows, all from one sample in a study of cytomegalovirus exposure and HLA in healthy donors. Generated by immunoSEQ multiplex PCR, the TCRdb table keeps only in-frame clones and is missing some. This sample's table has roughly 140,000 clones. Sequencing input: PBMCs. The receptors originated from a man aged 35-49 years in good health and CMV-seronegative. Each CDR3 is given without its conserved first and last residue. A D gene is named only where the DNA matches it firmly.

TRBV7-9 | NA | ASSFDSPYGYT
TRBV19 | NA | ASSSSGQDEKLF
TRBV6-4 | TRBD2 | ASSATASGGDNEQF
TRBV5-1 | TRBD1 | ASSPWTGHNEQY
TRBV5-4 | TRBD2 | ASSLGTSFSGELF
TRBV7-2 | TRBD1 | ASSLAGTGGNTIY
TRBV4-2 | NA | ASSQEWQNISPLH
TRBV5-6 | NA | ASSPGGPHQGQF
TRBV7-5 | NA | ARSSIPGHRSGANVLT
TRBV5-6 | TRBD2 | ASSLLAGPYEQY
TRBV5-8 | TRBD1 | ASSLDDRDTEAF
TRBV21-1 | NA | ASSKYLGGETQY
TRBV10-3 | NA | ATRGAADSNQPQH
TRBV7-8 | TRBD2 | ASGQGAGGGQY
TRBV2 | NA | ASSGGGPSYNEQF
TRBV4-2 | TRBD1 | ASSQARQGPYEQY
TRBV5-1 | NA | ASSLGQGLYEQY
TRBV4-3 | TRBD1 | ASSPDRGFNTIY
TRBV10-3 | NA | AISESSGSGTQY
TRBV5-1 | NA | ASSLGGALDTEAF
TRBV6-1 | TRBD1 | ASRNRGQETQY
TRBV6-5 | NA | ASSYSDFTDTQY
TRBV7-2 | TRBD2 | ASSSPGGGVYEQY
TRBV20-1 | NA | SASPGGGYT
TRBV6-1 | TRBD1 | ASNPGQGYYEQF
TRBV5-1 | TRBD2 | ASSRGASGGQETQY
TRBV20-1 | TRBD2 | SARVASGVN
TRBV28 | TRBD2 | ASTHSGGGTDTQY
TRBV6-5 | NA | ASSYGRATEAF
TRBV7-3 | TRBD1 | ASSLNLGDRGSYEQY
TRBV10-3 | NA | AISGATNYGYT
TRBV19 | NA | ASSIRTGSGEKLF
TRBV19 | TRBD1 | ASTSQGATYEQY
TRBV7-9 | TRBD1 | ASSLGQGHSPLH
TRBV7-9 | NA | ASSLRAGSYNEQF
TRBV19 | NA | ASRTKGGPQH
TRBV5-1 | NA | ASSLENRGTDTQY
TRBV11-2 | NA | ASSPGMAGNTIY
TRBV6-6 | NA | ASSPPTGGSYNEQF
TRBV11-2 | TRBD1 | ASRRGTGGGYT
TRBV5-4 | NA | ASSLGIGRGVNYGYT
TRBV5-6 | NA | ASSLNRYSTDTQY
TRBV7-3 | TRBD1 | ASSRTGTALGVEEQY
TRBV7-2 | TRBD1 | ASSPRDRQETQY
TRBV19 | NA | ASSTGPTGELF
TRBV4-1 | TRBD1 | ASSQPGQGLPPLH
TRBV7-6 | TRBD1 | ASSPGQGYEQY
TRBV5-1 | NA | ASSLGQGLTDTQY
TRBV6-4 | NA | ASSASKNTEAF
TRBV7-9 | NA | ASSLGGPGEKLF
TRBV19 | NA | ASTTSRGEAF
TRBV5-1 | TRBD1 | ASSVAEGQYNSPLH
TRBV6-1 | TRBD2 | ASSEVQRGTQETQY